These T cell receptor beta chains were read from a single sample in a study of CD8 T cells in ankylosing spondylitis. TCRdb re-called the 5' RACE reads through MiXCR, storing one row per CDR3 protein. The repertoire holds roughly 150,000 distinct CDR3 sequences, about 32% seen once, with approximately 5.9% in the top ten. The sample consisted of synovial fluid, either unsorted or a sorted T cell fraction (not recorded which). These receptors all stem from a male donor with ankylosing spondylitis. Each CDR3 is given with its conserved first and last residue. D genes are given only for firm matches. Only part of the rows carry a size: once, few, many, or a class if the clone is expanded.

D gene	V gene	clone size	J gene	CDR3 DNA	CDR3 protein
.	TRBV20-1	.	TRBJ1-5	TGCAGTGCTAGAGATGAAAGCAATCAGCCCCAGCATTTT	CSARDESNQPQHF
TRBD1	TRBV5-1	.	TRBJ2-2	TGCGCCAGCAGCCCGCAGGTACAGGGGCTCACCGGGGAGCTGTTTTTT	CASSPQVQGLTGELFF
.	TRBV28	many	TRBJ2-7	TGTGCCAGCAGGCCGGCCCTTGGAGAGCAGTACTTC	CASRPALGEQYF
.	TRBV24-1	few	TRBJ2-5	TGTGCCACCAGTGACCACAGGGGAGGAGGAGAGACCCAGTACTTC	CATSDHRGGGETQYF
TRBD2	TRBV12-3/TRBV12-4	.	TRBJ2-1	TGTGCCAGCAGGAGCGTAGGTGGTAGCGGGAGTGTTTTCAATGAGCAGTTCTTC	CASRSVGGSGSVFNEQFF
.	TRBV7-8	few	TRBJ1-5	TGTGCCAGCAGCTCCGGGACAAAGAATCAGCCCCAGCATTTT	CASSSGTKNQPQHF
.	TRBV7-9	few	TRBJ2-1	TGTGCCAGCAGCCCACTGGGGAGAGTAGTTGGAGTCAATGAGCAGTTCTTC	CASSPLGRVVGVNEQFF
TRBD1	TRBV11-2	many	TRBJ2-7	TGTGCCAGCAGCGCTCGGCCGGGACAGGGATTACCCTACGAGCAGTACTTC	CASSARPGQGLPYEQYF
.	TRBV12-3/TRBV12-4	.	TRBJ1-1	TGTGCCAGCAGCCCGACGGGGGGAACGGCTGAAGCTTTCTTT	CASSPTGGTAEAFF
TRBD2	TRBV14	few	TRBJ2-7	TGTGCCAGCAGCCATTTAAGTGGCGGGAGGAACTACGAGCAGTACTTC	CASSHLSGGRNYEQYF
.	TRBV18	few	TRBJ2-7	TGTGCCAGCTCACCAGGTCCCTACGAGCAGTACTTC	CASSPGPYEQYF
TRBD2	TRBV14	few	TRBJ2-3	TGTGCCAGCAGCCAAGATAGCGGGAGGGCCTCAGATACGCAGTATTTT	CASSQDSGRASDTQYF
.	TRBV5-6	many	TRBJ1-2	TGTGCCAGCAGCCTAGGCCCCGAACCCCACTATGGCTACACCTTC	CASSLGPEPHYGYTF
.	TRBV12-3/TRBV12-4	many	TRBJ1-1	TGTGCCAGCAGTTCCTGGGGCACTGAAGCTTTCTTT	CASSSWGTEAFF
TRBD1	TRBV7-3	.	TRBJ2-3	TGTGCCAGCAGCTCCAACAGGGGGCTGAGAACAGATACGCAGTATTTT	CASSSNRGLRTDTQYF
.	TRBV7-3	.	TRBJ2-3	TGTGCCAGCAGCCAGGACGGATTCACAGATACGCAGTATTTT	CASSQDGFTDTQYF
TRBD2	TRBV12-3/TRBV12-4	.	TRBJ2-7	TGTGCCAGCAGTTTAGTGGGCCGAGGGGAGGGCAAGCAGTACTTC	CASSLVGRGEGKQYF
.	TRBV9	many	TRBJ2-5	TGTGCCAGCAGCGTCGGGACCCCCGGGTTGGAGACCCAGTACTTC	CASSVGTPGLETQYF
.	TRBV12-5	many	TRBJ1-1	TGTGCTAGTGGTCCATTCAGGGACCAGGGAATAGCTTTCTTT	CASGPFRDQGIAFF
.	TRBV4-3	few	TRBJ1-2	TGCGCCAGCAGCCAATCCTCGGCGGGGGACCGTGGCTACACCTTC	CASSQSSAGDRGYTF
TRBD2	TRBV2	once	TRBJ2-1	TGTGCCAGCAGTCCGAACCCCGGACTAGCGGGCGCCGAGCAGTTCTTC	CASSPNPGLAGAEQFF
.	TRBV7-9	many	TRBJ1-1	TGTGCCAGCAGCTCACGGGACGGCCGGAACACTGAAGCTTTCTTT	CASSSRDGRNTEAFF
.	TRBV5-1	few	TRBJ1-3	TGCGCCAGCAGCGCAGGCAGGGACCCTGGAAACACCATATATTTT	CASSAGRDPGNTIYF
TRBD2	TRBV7-3	.	TRBJ2-2	TGTGCCAGCAGCTCCAACGGACTAGCGGGAGTTGGGGAGCTGTTTTTT	CASSSNGLAGVGELFF
TRBD1	TRBV4-1	few	TRBJ2-4	TGCGCCAGCAGGCCAGGGTCTCGGGACAGGGAAAACATTCAGTACTTC	CASRPGSRDRENIQYF
TRBD2	TRBV4-1	many	TRBJ2-3	TGCGCCAGCAGCCAAGGCGGGACTAGCGGGGGGGGCACAGATACGCAGTATTTT	CASSQGGTSGGGTDTQYF
.	TRBV20-1	.	TRBJ2-5	TGCAGTGCTAGGATGGGCGGACAAGAGACCCAGTACTTC	CSARMGGQETQYF
.	TRBV7-2	.	TRBJ1-2	TGTGCCAGCAGCTTAGGCCCGGACATTGGCTACACCTTC	CASSLGPDIGYTF
.	TRBV7-8	.	TRBJ2-3	TGTGCCAGCAAGAAGGGCAGGGGTACAGATACGCAGTATTTT	CASKKGRGTDTQYF
.	TRBV20-1	.	TRBJ1-1	TGCAGTGCTAATCTGGGACTCCCTCAAGGGGCTGAAGCTTTCTTT	CSANLGLPQGAEAFF
.	TRBV7-2	.	TRBJ2-1	TGTGCCAGCAGCTTAGGGAATCCCGCCTACAATGAGCAGTTCTTC	CASSLGNPAYNEQFF
TRBD2	TRBV9	few	TRBJ2-1	TGTGCCAGCAGCCCCCGACTAGCGCTGAACAATGAGCAGTTCTTC	CASSPRLALNNEQFF
.	TRBV20-1	few	TRBJ1-1	TGCAGTGCTAGTTTAATCCTACGGGGGAACACTGAAGCTTTCTTT	CSASLILRGNTEAFF
TRBD2	TRBV11-1	.	TRBJ2-1	TGTGCCAGCAGCACACAGACTAGCGGGAGGGATGAGCAGTTCTTC	CASSTQTSGRDEQFF